Shown below are 23 T cell receptor beta chains from a single sample sequenced in a study of Tregs in tolerant kidney transplant recipients. Some clones are missing from TCRdb's copy, which holds only in-frame ones; the method was immunoSEQ multiplex PCR. Of tens of thousands of clones in the sample, around 87% are singletons; the top ten hold under 4.5%. Mixed chimerism was transient after nonmyeloablative marrow transplants from related graft donors. The source was CD4+ T cells from blood (PBMCs), collected 6 months after the transplant. The source of these receptors is a human patient who received a combined kidney and bone marrow transplant. The T cells may come from the graft donor.

The chain carries TRBV29-1 and TRBJ1-1, with 10 bases lining up with TRBD1. The CDR3 contains 14 residues. Germline CDR1 and CDR2: SQVTM and ANQGSEA. With V trimmed by 5 bases and J by 4 bases, 7 bases remained unmatched. In DNA form, the CDR3 reads TGCAGCGTTCCCCGGACAGGGGGAATCACTGAAGCTTTCTTT. Translated: CSVPRTGGITEAFF.

This chain joins TRBV11-2 and TRBJ2-3; 9 positions match TRBD2. CDR1 is SGHAT, CDR2 FQNNGV, per germline. V was pared by 5 bases and J by 3 bases, with 12 bases of the junction left unmatched. The CDR3 covers 17 residues. CDR3 nucleotides: TGTGCCAGCAGCCCGGGGGTGGTAGCGGGAGTAACAGATACGCAGTATTTT. This codes for CASSPGVVAGVTDTQYF.

This clone has just one count. The CDR3 region is CASSSRGFSYNSPLHF. CDR3 in DNA: TGTGCCAGCAGTTCCAGGGGTTTCTCCTATAATTCACCCCTCCACTTT. The J gene is TRBJ1-6, the V gene TRBV6-5; D might be TRBD1 (6 bases). Germline-derived CDR1 and CDR2 are MNHEY and SVGAGI. The CDR3 contains 16 residues. The V end was cut by 4 bases, the J end by 0 bases, with 10 bases between.

The V gene is TRBV6-5, the J gene TRBJ1-2, with D possibly TRBD1 on 6 matching bases. The CDR3 runs to 15 residues. The V end lost 4 bases, the J end lost 4 bases, and 16 bases lay between the germline ends. CDR1 MNHEY and CDR2 SVGAGI come from the germline V gene. CDR3 sequence reads: CASSSFTDSVYGYTF. CDR3 coding DNA: TGTGCCAGCAGTTCTTTCACGGACAGCGTCTATGGCTACACCTTC.

The chain uses TRBV28 and TRBJ1-1; D is unclear. There are 14 residues in the CDR3. Trimming took 2 bases from V and 5 from J, leaving 12 bases between them. The V gene's germline CDR1 is MDHEN and CDR2 SYDVKM. CDR3 bases: TGTGCCAGCAGTTTAGGCACTATAGAGACTGAAGCTTTCTTT. Residues: CASSLGTIETEAFF.

The chain is built from TRBV10-3 and TRBJ2-1; TRBD2 aligns across 11 bases. CDR1 ENHRY and CDR2 SYGVKD come from the germline V gene. This CDR3 spans 17 amino acids. V lost 10 bases, J lost 1 base, and 12 bases stayed unmatched. The CDR3 DNA follows: TGTGCCACCAGAGGGGGTACTAGCGGGAGTTCCTACAATGAGCAGTTCTTC. Its protein product is CATRGGTSGSSYNEQFF.

The chain is built from TRBV4-3 and TRBJ1-1; the D is unclear. Trimming took 0 bases from V and 0 from J, leaving 11 bases between them. Germline lookup yields CDR1 LGHNA and CDR2 YSLEER. CDR3 length: 16 amino acids. The CDR3 loop is CASSQERVTLNTEAFF. The CDR3 nucleotides read TGCGCCAGCAGCCAAGAACGTGTGACTTTGAACACTGAAGCTTTCTTT.

This clone showed up just a few times. The rearrangement joins TRBV4-3 to TRBJ1-2; TRBD1 matches at 8 bases. The CDR3 loop spans 13 amino acids. Trimming removed 4 bases from V and 10 bases from J; junction bases left unmatched: 8. Looked up from germline, CDR1 is LGHNA and CDR2 is YSLEER. The CDR3: CASSLTGGIDYTF. CDR3 sequence (DNA): TGCGCCAGCAGCCTTACAGGGGGGATCGACTACACCTTC.

This chain connects TRBV11-3 to TRBJ1-4; possibly TRBD1 for D (5 bases). The ends were cut back, 2 bases at V and 5 bases at J, with 12 bases in the middle. Germline lookup yields CDR1 SGHNT and CDR2 YENEEA. This CDR3 is 15 amino acids long. CDR3 in DNA: TGTGCCAGCAGCTTATGGGGGAGGCAGAATGAAAAACTGTTTTTT. It translates to CASSLWGRQNEKLFF. Full variable domain (rest looked up from reference TRBV11-3 and TRBJ1-4): EAGVVQSPRYKIIEKKQPVAFWCNPISGHNTLYWYLQNLGQGPELLIRYENEEAVDDSQLPKDRFSAERLKGVDSTLKIQPAELGDSAVYLCASSLWGRQNEKLFFGSGTQLSVL.

The CDR3 bases are TGTGCCAGCAGCACACCGGGACAGGGTCTCGACGAGCAGTACTTC. Protein: CASSTPGQGLDEQYF. The chain links TRBV28 to TRBJ2-7; the match to TRBD1 covers 9 bases. V lost 6 bases, J lost 5 bases, and 11 bases stayed unmatched. This CDR3 is built from 15 residues. Germline V gene data show CDR1 as MDHEN and CDR2 as SYDVKM.

The J gene is TRBJ1-1, the V gene TRBV4-2, with a tentative D call TRBD1 (6 bases). Trimming pared 4 bases from V and 0 bases from J, leaving 30 bases between. In germline, CDR1 is LGHNA, CDR2 YNFKEQ. The CDR3 has 21 residues. The CDR3 here is CASSLPRDYPLTGWVNTEAFF. The CDR3 coding sequence is TGTGCCAGCAGCCTACCACGCGATTACCCCCTAACAGGGTGGGTGAACACTGAAGCTTTCTTT.

The gene calls are TRBV7-3 and TRBJ2-2, with a tentative D call TRBD2 (6 bases). This CDR3 comprises 16 residues. Trimming stripped 3 bases from V and 0 bases from J, with 11 bases between. Germline CDR1 SGHTA, CDR2 FQGTGA. In DNA, the CDR3 is TGTGCCAGCAGCTTCCCCGGGACTTCGAACACCGGGGAGCTGTTTTTT. This gives the protein CASSFPGTSNTGELFF.

Worth noting for this clone: The identical CDR3 is also encoded by other nucleotide sequences in the sample. The chain combines TRBV18 with TRBJ2-1; D is unresolved. V was pared by 6 bases and J by 8 bases, with 11 bases between. This CDR3 region has 12 residues. Per the germline V gene, CDR1 is KGHSH and CDR2 is LQKENI. CDR3 sequence: CASSPSTHEQFF. DNA of the CDR3: TGTGCCAGCTCTCCATCTACTCATGAGCAGTTCTTC.

This chain links TRBV4-1 with TRBJ2-5, with D unclear. V was clipped by 1 base and J by 5 bases, with 8 bases between them. This CDR3 is 13 amino acids long. In germline, CDR1 is MGHRA, CDR2 YSYEKL. The CDR3 region is CASSQVYGETQYF. The CDR3 nucleotides read TGCGCCAGCAGCCAAGTCTACGGGGAGACCCAGTACTTC.

The chain couples TRBV14 to TRBJ2-6; unclear D gene. V was pared by 0 bases and J by 4 bases, with 13 bases between. CDR1 SGHDN and CDR2 FVKESK come from the germline V gene. CDR3 size: 17 residues. The CDR3 DNA follows: TGTGCCAGCAGCCAAGAATCCCCGGGTTGGGGGGCCAACGTCCTGACTTTC. Amino acid sequence: CASSQESPGWGANVLTF.

This chain connects TRBV28 to TRBJ1-2, with 7 bases identical to TRBD1. The CDR3 is 16 residues long. Per germline, CDR1 MDHEN and CDR2 SYDVKM. The junction had 13 bases not matched to a gene; V was cut back by 5 bases and J by 4 bases. DNA for the CDR3: TGTGCCAGCAGTACTATAGACAGGGTGGTTTCCTATGGCTACACCTTC. Its protein product is CASSTIDRVVSYGYTF.

The V gene is TRBV6-1, the J gene TRBJ2-5; 13 bases agree with TRBD2. From germline, CDR1 is MNHNS and CDR2 SASEGT. V lost 4 bases and J lost 2; bases outside the gene matches: 4. This CDR3 comprises 16 residues. The CDR3 sequence is CASSAGLAGFQETQYF. The DNA of the CDR3 is TGTGCCAGCAGTGCGGGACTAGCGGGGTTTCAAGAGACCCAGTACTTC.

The chain is built from TRBV21-1 and TRBJ1-6; TRBD1 is the table's D call and was not checked against the DNA. TRBV21-1 is a recognized pseudogene. This CDR3 comprises 15 residues. DNA for the CDR3: TGTGCCAGCAGCAAATCTCCCCAGGGTGAGTCACCCCTCCACTTT. Its protein is CASSKSPQGESPLHF.

The chain links TRBV19 to TRBJ1-2; D is unclear. The CDR3 runs to 14 residues. V shed 0 bases and J shed 4 bases, with 9 bases lying between them. Per germline, CDR1 LNHDA and CDR2 SQIVND (reference sequence). In DNA form, the CDR3 reads TGTGCCAGTAGTATAGATAGCAGACCCTATGGCTACACCTTC. Translating it yields CASSIDSRPYGYTF.

The V and J genes are TRBV10-3 and TRBJ2-7; unclear D gene. Trimming pared 0 bases from V and 1 base from J, leaving 7 bases between. The CDR3 has 14 amino acids. Per germline, CDR1 ENHRY and CDR2 SYGVKD. CDR3 amino acids: CAISESRRSYEQYF. The CDR3 bases are TGTGCCATCAGTGAGTCGAGGAGATCCTACGAGCAGTACTTC.

The chain carries TRBV6-1 and TRBJ1-2, with TRBD1 identical over 9 bases. The CDR3 sequence is 14 residues long. The junction had 3 bases not matched to a gene; V was cut back by 6 bases and J by 1 base. Germline V gene sequence: CDR1 MNHNS, CDR2 SASEGT. The CDR3: CASSRTGVNYGYTF. The CDR3 nucleotides are TGTGCCAGCAGCAGGACAGGGGTTAACTATGGCTACACCTTC.

The chain couples TRBV27 to TRBJ1-1; the D is unclear. Trimming cost V 2 bases and J 2 bases, with 15 bases left between them. CDR3 length equals 16 residues. Per the germline V gene, CDR1 is MNHEY and CDR2 is SMNVEV (reference sequence). The CDR3 DNA is TGTGCCAGCAGTTTAAGCCCAGGTCGATCTAACACTGAAGCTTTCTTT. This translates into CASSLSPGRSNTEAFF.

There are many counts of this clone. The rearrangement joins TRBV7-8 to TRBJ1-2; 7 nucleotides line up with TRBD1. J lost 5 bases, V lost 3 bases, and 9 bases had no gene match. This CDR3 is 15 amino acids long. CDR1 and CDR2 (germline): SGHVS, FQNEAQ. CDR3 protein: CASSFPFEGAYGYTF. The CDR3 coding sequence is TGTGCCAGCAGCTTCCCTTTCGAGGGGGCGTATGGCTACACCTTC.